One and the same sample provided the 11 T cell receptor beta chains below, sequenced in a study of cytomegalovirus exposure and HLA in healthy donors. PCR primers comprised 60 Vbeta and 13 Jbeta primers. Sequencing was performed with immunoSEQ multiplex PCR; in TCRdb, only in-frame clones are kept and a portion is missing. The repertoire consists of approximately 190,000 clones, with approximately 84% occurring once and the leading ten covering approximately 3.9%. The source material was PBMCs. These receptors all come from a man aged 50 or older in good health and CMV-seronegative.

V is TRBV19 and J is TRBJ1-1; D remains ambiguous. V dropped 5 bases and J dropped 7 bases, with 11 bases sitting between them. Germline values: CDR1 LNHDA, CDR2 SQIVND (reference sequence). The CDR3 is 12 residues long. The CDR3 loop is CASSFRNSEAFF. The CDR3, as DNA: TGTGCCAGTAGTTTTCGTAATAGTGAAGCTTTCTTT.

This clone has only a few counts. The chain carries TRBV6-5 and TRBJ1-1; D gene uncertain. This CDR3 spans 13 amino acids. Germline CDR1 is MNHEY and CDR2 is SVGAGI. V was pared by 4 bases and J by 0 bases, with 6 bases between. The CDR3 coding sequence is TGTGCCAGCAGTTTGGCATTGAACACTGAAGCTTTCTTT. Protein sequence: CASSLALNTEAFF.

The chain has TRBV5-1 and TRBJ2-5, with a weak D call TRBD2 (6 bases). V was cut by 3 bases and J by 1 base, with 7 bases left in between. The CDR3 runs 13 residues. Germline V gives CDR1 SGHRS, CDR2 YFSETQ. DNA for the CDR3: TGCGCCAGCAGCTGGGGGGTCCAAGAGACCCAGTACTTC. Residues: CASSWGVQETQYF.

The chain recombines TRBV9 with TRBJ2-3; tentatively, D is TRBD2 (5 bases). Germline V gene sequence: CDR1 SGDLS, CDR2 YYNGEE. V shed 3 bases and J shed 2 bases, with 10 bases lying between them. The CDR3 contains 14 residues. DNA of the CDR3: TGTGCCAGCAGCGCTGAGCGGATCACAGATACGCAGTATTTT. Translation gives CASSAERITDTQYF.

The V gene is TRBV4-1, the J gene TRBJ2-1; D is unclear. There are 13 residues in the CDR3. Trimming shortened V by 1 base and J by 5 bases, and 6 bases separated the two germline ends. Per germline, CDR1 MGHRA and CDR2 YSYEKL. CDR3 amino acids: CASSQARNNEQFF. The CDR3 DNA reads TGCGCCAGCAGCCAAGCGAGGAACAATGAGCAGTTCTTC.

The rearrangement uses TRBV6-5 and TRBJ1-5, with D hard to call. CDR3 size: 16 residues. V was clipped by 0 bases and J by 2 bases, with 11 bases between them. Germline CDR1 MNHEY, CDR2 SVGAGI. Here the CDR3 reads CASSYSWAPGNQPQHF. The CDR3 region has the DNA TGTGCCAGCAGTTACTCGTGGGCGCCTGGCAATCAGCCCCAGCATTTT.

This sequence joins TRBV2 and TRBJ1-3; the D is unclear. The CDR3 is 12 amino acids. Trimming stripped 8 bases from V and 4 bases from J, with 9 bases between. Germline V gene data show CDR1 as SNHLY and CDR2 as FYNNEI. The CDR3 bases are TGTGCCAGCGGAGGCCTCGGAAACACCATATATTTT. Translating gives CASGGLGNTIYF. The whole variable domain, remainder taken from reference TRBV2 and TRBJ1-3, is EPEVTQTPSHQVTQMGQEVILRCVPISNHLYFYWYRQILGQKVEFLVSFYNNEISEKSEIFDDQFSVERPDGSNFTLKIRSTKLEDSAMYFCASGGLGNTIYFGEGSWLTVV.

The CDR3 here is CASSTLLAGIGEQFF. The CDR3 DNA reads TGTGCCAGCAGCACCCTACTAGCGGGGATTGGTGAGCAGTTCTTC. The chain carries TRBV13 and TRBJ2-1; TRBD2 matches 10 bases. Germline loops: CDR1 PRHDT, CDR2 FYEKMQ (reference sequence). The V gene end was trimmed by 5 bases and the J gene end by 9 bases; junction bases not matched to a gene: 10. This CDR3 spans 15 amino acids.

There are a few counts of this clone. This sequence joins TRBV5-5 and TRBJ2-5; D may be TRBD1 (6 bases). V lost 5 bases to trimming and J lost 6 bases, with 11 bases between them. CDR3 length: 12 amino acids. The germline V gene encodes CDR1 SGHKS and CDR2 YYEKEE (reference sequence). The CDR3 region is CASSSDRQTQYF. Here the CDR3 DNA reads TGTGCCAGCAGTTCTGACAGGCAGACCCAGTACTTC.

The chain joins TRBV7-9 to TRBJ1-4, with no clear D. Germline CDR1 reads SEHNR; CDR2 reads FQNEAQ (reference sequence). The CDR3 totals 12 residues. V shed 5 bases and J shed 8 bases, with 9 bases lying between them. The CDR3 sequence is CASSPREEKLFF. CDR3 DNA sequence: TGTGCCAGCAGCCCCCGAGAGGAAAAACTGTTTTTT.

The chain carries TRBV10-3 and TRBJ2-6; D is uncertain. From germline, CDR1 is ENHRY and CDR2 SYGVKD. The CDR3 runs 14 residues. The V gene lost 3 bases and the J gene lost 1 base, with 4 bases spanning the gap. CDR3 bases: TGTGCCATCAGTGACGGGTCTGGGGCCAACGTCCTGACTTTC. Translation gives CAISDGSGANVLTF.